This T cell receptor (beta chain) was sequenced for a study of control samples from healthy donors and cancer patients. Trimming cost V 5 bases and J 7 bases; bases outside gene matches: 8. There are 13 residues in the CDR3. CDR1 is MNHEY and CDR2 is SVGAGI in the germline V gene. Sequenced by immunoSEQ multiplex PCR; TCRdb stores in-frame clones only, minus some. Of over 120,000 clones in the sample, roughly 94% were seen once. V and J are TRBV6-5 and TRBJ2-7; 7 nucleotides align to TRBD1. The specimen sequenced was PBMCs. The receptor was derived from a man aged 60 to 69 with colorectal cancer. The CDR3 sequence: CASSRGRISEQYF. The CDR3 coding sequence is TGTGCCAGCAGTAGGGGGCGGATCTCGGAGCAGTACTTC.